This is a list of T cell receptor beta chains from one sample in a study of blood T cell repertoires in COVID-19. Some clones are missing from TCRdb's copy, which holds only in-frame ones; the method was immunoSEQ multiplex PCR. The sample shows 40,000 or so clones, 92% of them seen only once. Material for sequencing was peripheral blood. The source is a human donor in a cohort sampled during active COVID-19. Each CDR3 is given with its conserved first and last residue. Fields, in order: clone size, J gene, V gene, D gene, CDR3 protein, CDR3 DNA. The D gene is left open where the match is weak. Clone size is stated in some rows and not others, as once, few, many or a class when expanded.

abundance: -; j_gene: TRBJ1-1; v_gene: TRBV4-1; d_gene: -; CDR3aa: CASSQGGNTEAFF; CDR3nt: TGCGCCAGCAGCCAAGGAGGGAACACTGAAGCTTTCTTT
abundance: -; j_gene: TRBJ2-7; v_gene: TRBV5-1; d_gene: -; CDR3aa: CASRQSGTRSYEQYF; CDR3nt: TGCGCCAGCAGGCAATCCGGGACACGGTCCTACGAGCAGTACTTC
abundance: -; j_gene: TRBJ1-1; v_gene: TRBV7-8; d_gene: -; CDR3aa: CASSLLYGGNTEAFF; CDR3nt: TGTGCCAGCAGCTTACTTTACGGGGGGAACACTGAAGCTTTCTTT
abundance: once; j_gene: TRBJ2-7; v_gene: TRBV7-2; d_gene: -; CDR3aa: CASANQGGFSYEQYF; CDR3nt: TGTGCCAGCGCGAATCAGGGGGGTTTCTCCTACGAGCAGTACTTC
abundance: -; j_gene: TRBJ1-1; v_gene: TRBV10-3; d_gene: -; CDR3aa: CAISEPGGANTEAFF; CDR3nt: TGTGCCATCAGTGAACCAGGAGGGGCGAACACTGAAGCTTTCTTT
abundance: -; j_gene: TRBJ1-1; v_gene: TRBV19; d_gene: TRBD1; CDR3aa: CASSPRQGRAFF; CDR3nt: TGTGCCAGTAGTCCACGACAGGGGCGGGCTTTCTTT
abundance: -; j_gene: TRBJ1-5; v_gene: TRBV29-1; d_gene: -; CDR3aa: CSVSDTSNQPQHF; CDR3nt: TGCAGCGTTTCGGACACTTCCAATCAGCCCCAGCATTTT
abundance: -; j_gene: TRBJ1-4; v_gene: TRBV30; d_gene: TRBD1; CDR3aa: CAWSSSTGGGSEKLFF; CDR3nt: TGTGCCTGGAGTTCCTCGACAGGGGGCGGCAGTGAAAAACTGTTTTTT
abundance: -; j_gene: TRBJ2-7; v_gene: TRBV7-9; d_gene: -; CDR3aa: CASSNQAEQYF; CDR3nt: TGTGCCAGCAGTAATCAGGCCGAGCAGTACTTC
abundance: once; j_gene: TRBJ2-1; v_gene: TRBV11-3; d_gene: -; CDR3aa: CASSSGLLRGEQFF; CDR3nt: TGTGCCAGCAGCTCGGGACTTCTTAGGGGTGAGCAGTTCTTC
abundance: -; j_gene: TRBJ2-3; v_gene: TRBV3-1/TRBV3-2; d_gene: -; CDR3aa: CASSQDRDTQYF; CDR3nt: TGTGCCAGCAGCCAAGATCGGGATACGCAGTATTTT